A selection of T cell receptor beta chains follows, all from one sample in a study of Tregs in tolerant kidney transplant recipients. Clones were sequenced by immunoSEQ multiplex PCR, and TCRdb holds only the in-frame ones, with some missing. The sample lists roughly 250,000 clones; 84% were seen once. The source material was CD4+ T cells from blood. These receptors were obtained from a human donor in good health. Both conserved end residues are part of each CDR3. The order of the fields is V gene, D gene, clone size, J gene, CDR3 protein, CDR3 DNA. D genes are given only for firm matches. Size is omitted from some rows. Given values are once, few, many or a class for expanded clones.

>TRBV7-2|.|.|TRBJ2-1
CASSTFLGTTYNEQFF
TGTGCCAGCAGCACCTTCTTGGGGACCACCTACAATGAGCAGTTCTTC
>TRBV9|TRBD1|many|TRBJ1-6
CASSAGQGWGDSPLHF
TGTGCCAGCAGCGCCGGACAGGGTTGGGGAGATTCACCCCTCCACTTT
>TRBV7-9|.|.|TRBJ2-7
CASSQTLHEQYF
TGTGCCAGCAGCCAAACCTTGCACGAGCAGTACTTC
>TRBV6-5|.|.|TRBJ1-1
CASSYSTSNTEAFF
TGTGCCAGCAGTTACTCGACCAGCAACACTGAAGCTTTCTTT
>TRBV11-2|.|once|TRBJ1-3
CASSTWDTASGNTIYF
TGTGCCAGCAGCACTTGGGACACGGCCTCTGGAAACACCATATATTTT
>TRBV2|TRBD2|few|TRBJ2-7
CASSESLWTSSRYF
TGTGCCAGCAGTGAGTCTCTCTGGACTAGCAGCCGGTACTTC
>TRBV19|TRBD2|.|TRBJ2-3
CASSSGTSGSTDTQYF
TGTGCCAGTAGTTCAGGGACTAGCGGGAGTACAGATACGCAGTATTTT
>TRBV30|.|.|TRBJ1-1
CAFFLGGSAEAFF
TGTGCCTTCTTTTTAGGGGGGAGTGCTGAAGCTTTCTTT
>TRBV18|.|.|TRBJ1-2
CASSPITGISYGYTF
TGTGCCAGCTCACCGATAACAGGGATAAGCTATGGCTACACCTTC
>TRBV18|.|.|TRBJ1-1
CASSFAGNTEAFF
TGTGCCAGCTCGTTCGCAGGGAACACTGAAGCTTTCTTT
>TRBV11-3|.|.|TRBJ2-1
CASSLRDSYNEQFF
TGTGCCAGCAGCCTCCGGGACTCCTACAATGAGCAGTTCTTC
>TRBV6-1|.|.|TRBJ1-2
CASSLGPAPEYGYTF
TGTGCCAGCAGCCTAGGACCGGCTCCTGAGTATGGCTACACCTTC
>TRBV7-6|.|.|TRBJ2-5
CASSHGPWETQYF
TGTGCCAGCAGCCACGGACCGTGGGAGACCCAGTACTTC
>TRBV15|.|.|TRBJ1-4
CATRRGKGEKLFF
TGTGCCACCAGAAGGGGGAAGGGTGAAAAACTGTTTTTT
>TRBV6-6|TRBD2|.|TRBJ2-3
CASSLAGSTDTQYF
TGTGCCAGCAGTCTAGCGGGGAGCACAGATACGCAGTATTTT
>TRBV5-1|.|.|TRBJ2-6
CASSFQQSSSGANVLTF
TGCGCCAGCAGCTTCCAACAGTCCAGCTCTGGGGCCAACGTCCTGACTTTC
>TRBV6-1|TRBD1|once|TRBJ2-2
CASIGQGRAGELFF
TGTGCCAGCATCGGACAGGGGAGGGCCGGGGAGCTGTTTTTT
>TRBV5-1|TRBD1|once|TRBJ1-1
CASRRQGVLNTEAFF
TGCGCCAGCAGGCGGCAGGGGGTGTTGAACACTGAAGCTTTCTTT
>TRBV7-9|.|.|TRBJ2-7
CASSKAGTVLYEQYF
TGTGCCAGCAGCAAGGCGGGGACAGTCCTTTACGAGCAGTACTTC
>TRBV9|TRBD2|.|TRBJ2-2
CASSGRRGGLSAGELFF
TGTGCCAGCAGCGGGCGACGCGGGGGATTATCAGCCGGGGAGCTGTTTTTT
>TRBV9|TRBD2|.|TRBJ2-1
CASSVGLAAIGEQFF
TGTGCCAGCAGCGTAGGGCTAGCGGCCATCGGGGAGCAGTTCTTC
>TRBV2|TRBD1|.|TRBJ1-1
CASKAGTANTEAFF
TGTGCCAGCAAGGCTGGGACAGCCAACACTGAAGCTTTCTTT
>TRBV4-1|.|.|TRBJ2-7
CASSQVDRGYEQYF
TGCGCCAGCAGCCAAGTCGACCGGGGCTACGAGCAGTACTTC
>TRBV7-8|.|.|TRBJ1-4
CASSLLIEAPANEKLFF
TGTGCCAGCAGCTTACTAATCGAGGCGCCGGCTAATGAAAAACTGTTTTTT
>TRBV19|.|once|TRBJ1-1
CASTSDRKNTEAFF
TGTGCCAGTACCTCAGACAGAAAGAACACTGAAGCTTTCTTT
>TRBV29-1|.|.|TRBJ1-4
CSVAGTTGEKLFF
TGCAGCGTTGCAGGGACAACGGGCGAAAAACTGTTTTTT
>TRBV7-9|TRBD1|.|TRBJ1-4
CASSSGQGATNEKLFF
TGTGCCAGCAGCTCTGGACAGGGGGCAACTAATGAAAAACTGTTTTTT
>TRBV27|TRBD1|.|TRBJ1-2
CASSLRGTGFYTF
TGTGCCAGCAGTTTACGGGGGACAGGTTTCTACACCTTC
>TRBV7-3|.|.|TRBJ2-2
CASSQTGENTGELFF
TGTGCCAGCAGCCAGACAGGTGAAAACACCGGGGAGCTGTTTTTT
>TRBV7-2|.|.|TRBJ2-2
CASSSSTTGELFF
TGTGCCAGCAGCTCGTCGACTACCGGGGAGCTGTTTTTT
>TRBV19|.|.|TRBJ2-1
CASSISGRKVNEQFF
TGTGCCAGTAGTATAAGCGGCAGGAAGGTAAATGAGCAGTTCTTC
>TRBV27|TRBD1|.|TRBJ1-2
CASSLLGQGGGYTF
TGTGCCAGCAGTTTATTGGGACAGGGGGGAGGCTACACCTTC
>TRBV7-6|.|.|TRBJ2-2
CASSLDLSLRANTGELFF
TGTGCCAGCAGCTTAGACCTAAGTTTGCGAGCAAACACCGGGGAGCTGTTTTTT
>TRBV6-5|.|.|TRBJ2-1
CASSPTYNEQFF
TGTGCCAGCAGTCCGACCTACAATGAGCAGTTCTTC
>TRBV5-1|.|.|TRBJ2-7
CASSEFGVYEQYF
TGCGCCAGCTCAGAGTTCGGGGTATACGAGCAGTACTTC
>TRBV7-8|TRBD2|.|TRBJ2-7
CASSLESASGSRRVEQYF
TGTGCCAGCAGCTTAGAGTCGGCTAGCGGGAGCAGGCGAGTCGAGCAGTACTTC
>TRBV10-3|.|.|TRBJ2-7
CASGGQSAYEQYF
TGTGCCTCCGGGGGACAGTCGGCCTACGAGCAGTACTTC
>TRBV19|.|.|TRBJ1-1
CASSIDQWDTEAFF
TGTGCCAGTAGTATAGACCAATGGGACACTGAAGCTTTCTTT
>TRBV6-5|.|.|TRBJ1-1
CASSSSNVNTEAFF
TGTGCCAGCAGTTCGTCAAACGTGAACACTGAAGCTTTCTTT
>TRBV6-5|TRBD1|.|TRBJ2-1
CASQGQMSSYNEQFF
TGTGCCAGCCAGGGACAGATGAGCTCCTACAATGAGCAGTTCTTC
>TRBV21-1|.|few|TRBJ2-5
CASRGSEETQYF
TGTGCCAGCAGGGGGTCGGAAGAGACCCAGTACTTC
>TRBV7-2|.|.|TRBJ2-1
CASPQGDVLINEQFF
TGTGCCAGCCCTCAAGGCGATGTATTGATCAATGAGCAGTTCTTC
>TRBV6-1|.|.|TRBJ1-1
CASSEFRDHIPFGAEAFF
TGTGCCAGCAGTGAATTTAGAGACCACATCCCCTTTGGAGCTGAAGCTTTCTTT
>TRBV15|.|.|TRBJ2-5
CATSRDAHEETQYF
TGTGCCACCAGCAGAGATGCCCACGAAGAGACCCAGTACTTC
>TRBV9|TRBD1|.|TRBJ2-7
CASSVGQGNYEQYF
TGTGCCAGCAGCGTAGGACAGGGCAACTACGAGCAGTACTTC
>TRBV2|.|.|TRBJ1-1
CASSGQMNTEAFF
TGTGCCAGCAGCGGACAGATGAACACTGAAGCTTTCTTT
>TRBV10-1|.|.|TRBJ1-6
CASPPWDMDSPLHF
TGCGCCAGCCCACCCTGGGATATGGATTCACCCCTCCACTTT
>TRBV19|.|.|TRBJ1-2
CASSTPGGTREGYTF
TGTGCCAGTAGTACCCCGGGGGGTACACGGGAGGGCTACACCTTC
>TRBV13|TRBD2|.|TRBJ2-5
CASSSSGRATQYF
TGTGCCAGCAGCTCCAGCGGGAGGGCCACGCAGTACTTC
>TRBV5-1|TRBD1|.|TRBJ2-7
CASSSGTGVSYEQYF
TGCGCCAGCAGCTCCGGGACAGGGGTCTCCTACGAGCAGTACTTC
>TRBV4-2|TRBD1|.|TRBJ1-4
CASSQVGSGQGITNEKLFF
TGTGCCAGCAGCCAAGTAGGGTCCGGACAGGGGATAACTAATGAAAAACTGTTTTTT
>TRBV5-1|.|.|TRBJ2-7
CASSPAATSTQYF
TGCGCCAGCAGCCCGGCGGCTACCTCTACGCAGTACTTC
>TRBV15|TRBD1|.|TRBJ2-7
CATATGTGYYEQYF
TGTGCCACCGCTACCGGGACAGGGTACTACGAGCAGTACTTC